This entry concerns a single T cell receptor beta chain. Sequenced by immunoSEQ multiplex PCR; TCRdb stores in-frame clones only, minus some. The sample carries approximately 38,000 clones, 91% recorded once. This entry belongs to a study of T cell changes during pregnancy in multiple sclerosis. Sequencing used CD8+ T cells from peripheral blood mononuclear cells, obtained in the second trimester of pregnancy. This receptor was identified in a female donor with multiple sclerosis, enrolled in a pregnancy study.

For the CDR3, the DNA is TGTGCCAGCAGTGAATGGACAGGGCGAAGCGAAAAACTGTTTTTT. This sequence encodes CASSEWTGRSEKLFF. The chain recombines TRBV6-1 with TRBJ1-4, with 8 positions matching TRBD1. CDR1 and CDR2 (germline): MNHNS, SASEGT. The CDR3 runs to 15 residues. V dropped 2 bases and J dropped 8; count of bases not matched to a gene: 7.